This T cell receptor beta chain was identified during a study of tumor and adjacent non-tumor tissue in lung cancer. Across the study: Stage I to III disease affected about ten men and 5 women aged about 31 to 76. Study results and caveats: Patients with more diverse tumor TCRs had worse survival.

No cell sorting was done before RNA was extracted from the tissue. Many counts were recorded for this clonotype. Its antigen is not known. The library came from three nested PCR rounds adapted from ARM-PCR protocols. TCRdb used MiXCR to reprocess the multiplex PCR reads, holding one entry per CDR3 protein. Among about 93,000 distinct CDR3 sequences listed, about 66% were seen once. Per the germline V gene, CDR1 is MNHNS and CDR2 is SASEGT. Trimming removed 11 bases from V and 8 bases from J, with 21 bases in between. The CDR3 is 13 residues long. This rearrangement joins TRBV6-1 to TRBJ1-2, with D maybe TRBD1 (5 bases). This sequence was found in a man aged 60 to 69 with non-small cell lung cancer. Sequencing was carried out using lung tumor tissue. The CDR3 nucleotides are TGTGCCGTGGATAGGGGTGGATGGGGGGGCTACACCTTC. As protein: CAVDRGGWGGYTF.